This TCR beta chain was identified in a study of vaccination and CD4 T cells after COVID-19 (dated 2022 in TCRdb). About the study as a whole: In the convalescent cohort there were six males and four females, among whom were two Hispanic individuals, seven Caucasians, two Asians and one multiracial person. Control cultures received a CEFX viral epitope pool as the positive control, an HIV-1 Nef peptide pool as the negative control, or no peptide. At the TCR clonotype level, an earlier paper using these donors assessed memory CD4+ T cell crossreactivity between SARS-CoV-2 and common cold coronavirus spike proteins. Post-COVID blood samples from convalescent patients were collected a median of around 100 days after diagnosis, with a range of about 30 to 170 days. Each participant got two doses of either the Pfizer-BioNTech BNT162b2 vaccine (n=8) or the Moderna mRNA-1273 vaccine (n=2). For stimulating the cultures, overlapping spike peptide pools were used, derived from SARS-CoV-2 as well as from the common cold coronaviruses HCoV-NL63, HCoV-OC43 and HCoV-229E. The spike-specific CD4+ TCR repertoire was compared before and after mRNA vaccination in approximately ten COVID-19 convalescent patients and a handful of infection-naive healthy vaccine recipients. The time from the second vaccine dose to post-vaccine blood sampling had a median of roughly 79 days and ranged from roughly 12 to 250 days.

The meaning of the sample's treatment or condition label: approximately nine-day PBMC culture with coronavirus spike peptide pools or control peptides (ViraFEST assay). CD4+ T cells from unexposed donors were collected before the COVID-19 pandemic (2011-2018). The study used the ViraFEST assay, which expanded antigen-specific T cells with peptide pools and then identified expanded clonotypes by TCR sequencing. Each well held fewer than 2.5 million PBMCs cultured with 9 to 10 ug/ml peptide pools in IMDM containing 5% human AB serum and 10 IU/ml IL-2. Half of the culture medium was replaced with fresh IL-2-containing medium on days 3 and 7. Once the cells had been in culture for around ten days, the EasySep CD4+ T cell isolation kit was used to isolate CD4+ T cells by negative selection. As cell number allowed, CD4+ T cells from unexposed donors were tested for reactivity to SARS-CoV-2 S and N and to four common cold coronavirus spike pools. Ficoll-Paque Plus gradient centrifugation was used to isolate PBMCs from whole blood, and the isolated PBMCs were then either used fresh or cryopreserved at -140C. Triplicate wells were generally used for each culture condition. The leukapheresis product for the unexposed donors was obtained through commercial purchase.

Receptor libraries were prepared by PCR. DNA from cultured CD4+ T cells was subjected to TCR sequencing with the Oncomine TCR Beta short-read assay at the Johns Hopkins FTIC core. Genomic DNA was extracted from the cultured CD4+ T cells with the QIAamp micro DNA kit. The Oncomine TCR Beta libraries from cultured CD4+ T cells were pooled using unique dual indexes and then sequenced on an Illumina iSeq 100. In the source study's methods: Non-productive sequences were removed, and CDR3s that did not start with C, did not end with F or W, or were shorter than 7 amino acids were discarded. Antigen-specific clonotypes were identified using the MANAFEST web application through comparison of peptide-stimulated wells with reference and other culture wells. To be called positive, a clone needed an FDR below 0.05, an odds ratio above 5, and a productive frequency above 0.1% in at least two of three replicate wells. Clonotypes that were significantly expanded in both SARS-CoV-2 spike wells and at least one common cold coronavirus spike condition were defined as cross-reactive. Levenshtein distances (stringdist) and unrooted phylogenetic trees (ape) in R version 3.6.1 were used to assess CDR3 homology. TCRdb trimmed public reads at Q25 via fastp, called clones via MiXCR and kept in-frame beta chains. CDR3 protein duplicates are merged, each entry listing the most common genes and DNA. The V and J calls reflect TCRdb's pipeline rather than the authors' work. The sample data list about 9,100 distinct CDR3 sequences, and 25% to 40% of these were observed just once. The ten largest clones represent about 40% of the sample.

As concerns this clonotype: It lacks a known antigen. The record has no base qualities; no much larger clone is one base away.

The CDR3 measures 10 amino acids from cysteine to phenylalanine. Here the CDR3 DNA is all that survives: 30 bases in frame from base 1. CDR1 and CDR2 (LGHDT, YNNKEL) derive from the germline V gene (reference sequence). The V and J ends are trimmed by 4 bases and 5 bases, leaving 3 bases between them. Beyond this particular receptor, the publication reports: Although the median number of SARS-CoV-2-reactive clonotypes went up from roughly 23 after infection to 38 after vaccination, the increase was not significant. Of the vaccine-specific clones in convalescent patients, 304 of 307, or nearly all, reacted only to SARS-CoV-2 spike and did not cross-react with common cold coronaviruses. In convalescent patients, a median around 90% of post-vaccine SARS-CoV-2-reactive clones were detected only after vaccination, and vaccine-specific priming was suggested by this finding. The study included relatively few convalescent patients and did not analyze early timepoints after natural infection.

The sample comprised CD4+ T cells from blood, cultured in vitro. The chain links TRBV3-1 with TRBJ2-7, with no D gene named confidently. The sequence was obtained from a human donor in good health. The nucleotide sequence is TGTGCCAGCAGCCTGAACGAGCAGTACTTC. The resulting protein is CASSLNEQYF.